This record concerns one TCR beta chain sequence. The antigen remains undetermined. Time point indicated: blood from clinic visit 5 months post-surgery; TSC patient then seizure free. Before surgery, patients took at least one anti-epileptic drug. These data come from a study of brain T cells in children with intractable seizures. Germline assignment: CDR1 SGHNT and CDR2 YYREEE (reference sequence). The CDR3 runs 17 residues. The V end lost 0 bases, the J end lost 3 bases, and 15 bases lay between the germline ends. Study-wide findings and caveats: Pre- and post-surgery blood differed in depth, so pre-surgery absences may be undersampling. Patients' HCMV serostatus was unknown; virus specificity rests on CDR3 similarity alone.

Here immunoSEQ multiplex PCR was the method, and the copy in TCRdb shows in-frame clones only, minus some. The repertoire holds 300,000 to 400,000 clones, with over 90% as singletons. The receptor was derived from a boy in the first two years of life with tuberous sclerosis and intractable seizures. Sequences were derived from peripheral blood, sampled 5 to 6 months after surgery. The chain carries TRBV5-4 and TRBJ1-4; TRBD1 might be the D (5 bases). CDR3 nucleotide sequence: TGTGCCAGCAGCTTGGGGGCCCCTGGGGACGCTAATGAAAAACTGTTTTTT. Residues: CASSLGAPGDANEKLFF.